The 18 T cell receptor beta chains given below trace back to one sample, sequenced in a study of T cells in Graves' hyperthyroidism and ophthalmopathy. TCR beta CDR3 regions were amplified from RNA. TCR CDR3 underwent first-round RT-PCR with the HTBI primer set. One entry per CDR3 protein, called by TCRdb with MiXCR from the multiplex PCR reads. The sample includes roughly 200,000 distinct CDR3 sequences, around 16% of them seen just once. Sequencing input: blood. Receptors were obtained from a man in his forties or fifties with Graves' hyperthyroidism.

This sequence joins TRBV28 and TRBJ2-2; the match to TRBD1 covers 11 bases. The J segment lost 0 bases and the V segment lost 10 bases, leaving 13 bases of the junction unmatched. Germline V lookup: CDR1 MDHEN, CDR2 SYDVKM. The CDR3 sequence is 18 residues long. CDR3 amino acids: CANPGQGVKFANTGELFF. The DNA of the CDR3 is TGTGCCAACCCGGGACAGGGGGTGAAGTTCGCGAACACCGGGGAGCTGTTTTTT. The whole variable domain, filled in from reference TRBV28 and TRBJ2-2, reads DVKVTQSSRYLVKRTGEKVFLECVQDMDHENMFWYRQDPGLGLRLIYFSYDVKMKEKGDIPEGYSVSREKKERFSLILESASTNQTSMYLCANPGQGVKFANTGELFFGEGSRLTVL.

A remark on this clonotype: A clone one base away is much larger, so this may be a read error. The chain has TRBV6-5 and TRBJ1-1; D may be TRBD1 (5 bases). Trimming removed 2 bases at V and 12 bases at J, with 25 bases between. The CDR3 loop spans 16 amino acids. The germline V gene has CDR1 MNHEY and CDR2 SVGAGI. This CDR3 reads CASSYGYSVVQEETFF. CDR3 nucleotide sequence: TGTGCCAGCAGTTACGGGTATTCAGTGGTACAGGAGGAAACTTTCTTT.

This clonotype was observed at least ten times. This rearrangement joins TRBV2 to TRBJ2-4, with D possibly TRBD1 on 6 matching bases. In germline, CDR1 is SNHLY, CDR2 FYNNEI. The CDR3 consists of 16 residues. V dropped 6 bases and J dropped 0 bases, with 15 bases sitting between them. The CDR3 DNA reads TGTGCCAGCAGAATAAGGACAGAGCCAGCCAAAAACATTCAGTACTTC. As protein: CASRIRTEPAKNIQYF.

The chain employs TRBV24-1 and TRBJ2-7, with D possibly matching TRBD1 (5 bases). The CDR3 runs 13 residues. Trimming took off 4 bases at V and 3 bases at J, with 9 bases between the two ends. Per the germline V gene, CDR1 is KGHDR and CDR2 is SFDVKD. This CDR3 is CATSDPGHYEQYF. In DNA, the CDR3 is TGTGCCACCAGTGACCCCGGACACTACGAGCAGTACTTC.

The chain links TRBV20-1 to TRBJ2-3; D is uncertain. Trimming removed 3 bases from V and 6 bases from J, with 13 bases in between. This CDR3 comprises 13 residues. Germline values: CDR1 DFQATT, CDR2 SNEGSKA (reference sequence). The CDR3 nucleotides are TGCAGTGCTAGGCCCTACGTGAGCGATACGCAGTATTTT. Translating gives CSARPYVSDTQYF.

This clonotype was observed a handful of times. CDR3 amino acids: CASSTNGAGEQYF. CDR3 in DNA: TGTGCCAGTAGCACGAACGGAGCGGGCGAGCAGTACTTC. V and J are TRBV19 and TRBJ2-7; a weak D match, TRBD2 (6 bases). This CDR3 has 13 residues. The V gene lost 6 bases and the J gene lost 6 bases, with 15 bases spanning the gap. From germline, CDR1 is LNHDA and CDR2 SQIVND (reference sequence).

This clonotype was observed once. This could be a read error, since a much larger clone is one nucleotide away. This sequence joins TRBV6-1 and TRBJ1-4; D not certain. CDR1 is MNHNS, CDR2 SASEGT, per germline. CDR3 size: 17 residues. In DNA form, the CDR3 reads TGTGCCAGCAGTGAATGGTCGCCGGGGAGCCCTTATGAAAAACCGTTTTTT. This gives the protein CASSEWSPGSPYEKPFF.

About this clonotype itself: Being one base from a much bigger clone, this may be a read error. The DNA of the CDR3 is TGTGCCAACAGCGCAGGGGCAGGGATGAACACTGAAGCTTTCTTT. It yields the protein CANSAGAGMNTEAFF. This chain joins TRBV9 and TRBJ1-1, with TRBD1 as a possible D gene (6 bases). The CDR3 is 15 residues long. Germline lookup yields CDR1 SGDLS and CDR2 YYNGEE.

Concerning this clonotype itself: This may come from a read error, since a much larger clone is one base off. V gene TRBV6-2 or TRBV6-3 combines with J gene TRBJ1-1; D perhaps matches TRBD1 (5 bases). The V end lost 5 bases, the J end lost 8 bases, and 12 bases lay between the germline ends. CDR1 MNHEY and CDR2 SVGEGT come from the germline V gene. The CDR3 has 12 residues. Here the CDR3 reads CASSHRDGEAFF. The CDR3 nucleotides are TGTGCCAGCAGTCACCGGGACGGGGAAGCTTTCTTT.

In this sample, this clonotype turned up many times. The genes are TRBV10-3 and TRBJ2-5, with D hard to call. CDR1 and CDR2 from the germline V gene are ENHRY and SYGVKD. The CDR3 is 13 amino acids. With 2 bases removed from V and 4 bases from J, the gap between germline ends came to 8 bases. Here the CDR3 reads CAISEGRGETQYF. CDR3 coding DNA: TGTGCCATCAGTGAGGGTAGAGGAGAGACCCAGTACTTC.

This clonotype was recorded many times. V is TRBV7-3 and J is TRBJ2-3, with 8 positions matching TRBD2. CDR3 length: 15 residues. From germline, CDR1 is SGHTA and CDR2 FQGTGA. V was clipped by 2 bases and J by 3 bases; unmatched bases: 4. The CDR3 here is CASSLQAGATDTQYF. DNA for the CDR3: TGTGCCAGCAGCTTACAAGCGGGGGCGACAGATACGCAGTATTTT.

This clonotype was recorded many times. The chain combines TRBV28 with TRBJ1-5; 8 bases are a match to TRBD1. Germline-derived CDR1 and CDR2 are MDHEN and SYDVKM. Trimming took 8 bases from V and 5 from J; bases not matched to a gene: 8. The CDR3 spans 14 residues. CDR3 loop: CASGGAGGDQPQHF. The CDR3 DNA is TGTGCCAGCGGGGGTGCAGGGGGCGATCAGCCCCAGCATTTT.

Concerning this clonotype itself: A much larger clone differs by one base, so this may be a read error. CDR3 sequence: CATRENSGFTDTRYF. In nucleotides, the CDR3 is TGCGCCACTAGGGAGAACAGCGGATTCACAGATACGCGGTATTTT. This chain connects TRBV5-1 to TRBJ2-3, with a possible D match to TRBD2 (5 bases). The CDR3 runs to 15 residues. The germline V gene has CDR1 SGHRS and CDR2 YFSETQ.

This clonotype appeared many times. The chain joins TRBV29-1 to TRBJ1-1; the match to TRBD1 covers 7 bases. Germline V gene data show CDR1 as SQVTM and CDR2 as ANQGSEA. This CDR3 region has 17 residues. V was clipped by 6 bases and J by 3 bases; unmatched bases: 19. For the CDR3, the DNA is TGCAGCGTCACTTCCATGACAGGGTACAAGGTTCACACTGAAGCTTTCTTT. This translates into CSVTSMTGYKVHTEAFF.

This clonotype was counted ten times or more. The chain recombines TRBV3-1 with TRBJ1-2, with D unresolved. Germline CDR1 and CDR2: LGHDT and YNNKEL (reference sequence). The germline V and J ends were trimmed by 2 bases and 8 bases, with 15 bases remaining between them. The length of the CDR3 is 14 residues. The CDR3 loop reads CASSQLSDVGGYTF. CDR3 DNA: TGTGCCAGCAGCCAATTATCGGATGTTGGAGGCTACACCTTC.

Turning to this clonotype: Possible read error: a much larger clone is one base away. The CDR3 spells CASSEASGGAGEPFF. For the CDR3, the DNA is TGTGCCAGCAGTGAAGCTAGCGGGGGGGCCGGGGAGCCGTTTTTT. The chain combines TRBV6-1 with TRBJ2-2; 11 bases are a match to TRBD2. Germline CDR1 and CDR2: MNHNS and SASEGT. The CDR3 has 15 residues.

This clonotype was recorded many times. The chain joins TRBV7-2 to TRBJ2-7, with D possibly matching TRBD1 (6 bases). The V gene's germline CDR1 is SGHTA and CDR2 FQGNSA. Trimming pared 5 bases from V and 2 bases from J, leaving 13 bases between. There are 14 residues in the CDR3. The CDR3 nucleotides read TGTGCCAGCAGCCCTCGGACAGAAGCCTACGAGCAGTACTTC. Amino acids: CASSPRTEAYEQYF.

The V and J genes are TRBV19 and TRBJ1-2; 8 nucleotides agree with TRBD1. Per germline, CDR1 LNHDA and CDR2 SQIVND (reference sequence). Trimming at V came to 8 bases and at J to 6 bases, leaving 14 bases not matched to a gene. This CDR3 spans 15 amino acids. CDR3: CASQLMSTGVNGYTF. The CDR3 nucleotides are TGTGCCAGTCAATTAATGTCGACAGGGGTGAATGGCTACACCTTC.